These 28 T cell receptor beta chains were all obtained from the same sample, sequenced in a study of blood T cell repertoires in COVID-19 (dated by TCRdb to 2020 to 2022). Receptor amplification or capture employed the immunoSEQ multiplex PCR assay. Not all clones reach the TCRdb copy of this immuneACCESS table, which keeps in-frame sequences only. Checked studies attribute under half of the gap to unresolved V genes and leave the rest unexplained. This sample has 100,000 to 150,000 clones in its table, and roughly 84% of those were observed once. The leading ten clones occupy 1% to 1.5% of the sample. The source material was peripheral blood. All receptors derive from a woman older than 75 with acute or convalescent COVID-19.

The rearrangement links TRBV6-5 to TRBJ1-1, with D possibly TRBD1 on 5 matching bases. The CDR3 contains 14 residues. Trimming stripped 2 bases from V and 1 base from J, with 8 bases between. Germline V gene data show CDR1 as MNHEY and CDR2 as SVGAGI. CDR3 sequence: CASSYRGQNTEAFF. The DNA of the CDR3 is TGTGCCAGCAGTTACCGCGGACAGAACACTGAAGCTTTCTTT.

The sample holds a few counts of this clone. The CDR3: CASSLALGQLYEQYF. CDR3 coding DNA: TGCGCCAGCAGCTTGGCCCTAGGACAACTCTACGAGCAGTACTTC. V gene TRBV5-1 combines with J gene TRBJ2-7; D perhaps matches TRBD1 (5 bases). Trimming took off 0 bases at V and 3 bases at J, with 13 bases between the two ends. Looked up from germline, CDR1 is SGHRS and CDR2 is YFSETQ. The CDR3 spans 15 residues.

The chain joins TRBV19 to TRBJ1-2; 9 bases are a match to TRBD1. The CDR3 is 13 residues long. With V trimmed by 9 bases and J by 6 bases, 8 bases remained unmatched. Germline V lookup: CDR1 LNHDA, CDR2 SQIVND (reference sequence). In DNA, the CDR3 is TGTGCCAGCAACAGGGGGCGCGGAGATGGCTACACCTTC. Protein sequence: CASNRGRGDGYTF.

The gene calls are TRBV7-9 and TRBJ2-1, with TRBD2 matching over 9 bases. This CDR3 has 16 residues. V shed 4 bases and J 5 bases; nucleotides not matched to a gene: 9. Germline CDR1 and CDR2: SEHNR and FQNEAQ (reference sequence). The CDR3 coding sequence is TGTGCCAGCAGCTCCCCCTTAGCGGGGGCGGACAATGAGCAGTTCTTC. Amino acid sequence: CASSSPLAGADNEQFF.

V gene TRBV2 combines with J gene TRBJ1-1; TRBD1 aligns across 7 bases. The CDR3 is 13 amino acids. CDR1 is SNHLY, CDR2 FYNNEI, per germline. V trimming: 6 bases; J trimming: 11 bases; junction bases outside the gene matches: 12. The CDR3 bases are TGTGCCAGCAGGGTGAGACAGGGAGAGTTTGCTTTCTTT. It is translated as CASRVRQGEFAFF.

The chain is built from TRBV28 and TRBJ2-7, with 9 bases that match TRBD1. V lost 2 bases, J lost 5 bases, and 7 bases stayed unmatched. CDR1 is MDHEN, CDR2 SYDVKM, per germline. The length of the CDR3 is 15 residues. The CDR3 bases are TGTGCCAGCAGTTTAGGGGGACAGGGAACCGACGAGCAGTACTTC. Amino acids: CASSLGGQGTDEQYF.

The V call is TRBV9, the J call TRBJ2-2, with TRBD1 matching 11 bases. In germline, CDR1 is SGDLS, CDR2 YYNGEE. This CDR3 region has 15 residues. Trimming removed 4 bases from V and 6 bases from J; junction bases left unmatched: 5. CDR3 region: CASSPADRGPGELFF. The CDR3 DNA reads as TGTGCCAGCAGCCCCGCGGACAGGGGGCCCGGGGAGCTGTTTTTT.

The CDR3 here is CASTYGTANTEAFF. As DNA, the CDR3 is TGTGCCAGCACCTATGGGACAGCAAACACTGAAGCTTTCTTT. This rearrangement joins TRBV7-2 to TRBJ1-1; 7 positions agree with TRBD1. Germline trimming cut 7 bases from V and 2 bases from J; bases unmatched to any gene: 7. The CDR3 loop spans 14 amino acids. Germline loops: CDR1 SGHTA, CDR2 FQGNSA.

V gene TRBV7-3 combines with J gene TRBJ2-1, with 11 positions matching TRBD2. Germline CDR1 reads SGHTA; CDR2 reads FQGTGA. CDR3 length: 15 residues. The V gene end was trimmed by 4 bases and the J gene end by 7 bases; junction bases not matched to a gene: 6. The chain's CDR3 is CASSSTSGIFNEQFF. DNA for the CDR3: TGTGCCAGCAGCTCGACTAGCGGGATTTTTAATGAGCAGTTCTTC.

The chain has TRBV27 and TRBJ2-1, with D perhaps matching TRBD2 (5 bases). Per the germline V gene, CDR1 is MNHEY and CDR2 is SMNVEV (reference sequence). Trimming cost V 4 bases and J 0 bases, with 10 bases left between them. CDR3 length: 15 residues. DNA of the CDR3: TGTGCCAGCAGTTCCGGGGTCCTCTCCTACAATGAGCAGTTCTTC. It specifies CASSSGVLSYNEQFF.

In regard to this clone: Compared with germline, one end of the junction differs, possibly owing to a read error. V usage is TRBV7-7 and J usage is TRBJ2-1; 12 bases are a match to TRBD2. Germline assignment: CDR1 SSHAT and CDR2 FNYEAQ (reference sequence). The CDR3 loop spans 15 amino acids. CDR3 DNA sequence: TGTGCTAGCAGCTTGCTAGCGGGAGGGTCAGGTGAGCAGTTCTTC. This codes for CASSLLAGGSGEQFF.

V gene TRBV9 combines with J gene TRBJ1-3; D uncertain. Germline CDR1 reads SGDLS; CDR2 reads YYNGEE. The ends were cut back, 1 base at V and 3 bases at J, with 5 bases in the middle. The CDR3 is made up of 13 amino acids. CDR3 in amino acids: CASSVNRGNTIYF. CDR3 bases: TGTGCCAGCAGCGTAAATCGTGGAAACACCATATATTTT.

This clone was seen more than once but under ten times. CDR3 in amino acids: CASSRTSGSIPYEQYF. CDR3 sequence (DNA): TGCGCCAGCAGTCGGACTAGCGGGAGTATCCCCTACGAGCAGTACTTC. The J gene is TRBJ2-7, the V gene TRBV5-1; 13 bases map to TRBD2. The ends lost 5 bases at V and 2 bases at J; junction bases unmatched: 7. The CDR3 is made up of 16 amino acids. In germline, CDR1 is SGHRS, CDR2 YFSETQ.

The V call is TRBV5-4, the J call TRBJ2-5, with TRBD1 matching over 7 bases. V shed 1 base and J 4 bases; nucleotides not matched to a gene: 1. The length of the CDR3 is 13 residues. The germline V gene has CDR1 SGHNT and CDR2 YYREEE (reference sequence). The CDR3 DNA reads as TGTGCCAGCAGCTTGTCAGGGGGAGAGACCCAGTACTTC. Amino acid sequence: CASSLSGGETQYF.

This clone was observed a few times. The chain employs TRBV12-3 or TRBV12-4 and TRBJ2-7; D might be TRBD2 (5 bases). V was shortened by 5 bases and J by 2 bases, with 10 bases between the two germline ends. The CDR3 totals 13 residues. Written as DNA, the CDR3 is TGTGCCAGCAGTCTTGCCGGGGCCTACGAGCAGTACTTC. Translating gives CASSLAGAYEQYF.

In this sample, this clone turned up a few times. This rearrangement joins TRBV2 to TRBJ2-5; no definite D call. Trimming cost V 3 bases and J 5 bases, with 7 bases left between them. Germline lookup yields CDR1 SNHLY and CDR2 FYNNEI. The CDR3 loop spans 12 amino acids. The DNA of the CDR3 is TGTGCCAGCAGTGAGTTGCGGGAGACCCAGTACTTC. It translates to CASSELRETQYF.

The chain recombines TRBV6-1 with TRBJ2-5; TRBD1 might be the D (6 bases). The germline CDR1 and CDR2 sequences are MNHNS and SASEGT. Trimming took off 1 base at V and 6 bases at J, with 12 bases between the two ends. This CDR3 spans 14 amino acids. CDR3 sequence: CASSEGRGRKTQYF. DNA of the CDR3: TGTGCCAGCAGTGAAGGCAGGGGAAGGAAGACCCAGTACTTC.

The chain links TRBV5-1 to TRBJ1-2; 10 positions agree with TRBD1. This CDR3 is 14 amino acids long. Germline V CDR1 and CDR2: SGHRS, YFSETQ. Germline trimming cut 4 bases from V and 3 bases from J; bases unmatched to any gene: 3. The CDR3 protein is CASSQGTGDYGYTF. For the CDR3, the DNA is TGCGCCAGCAGCCAAGGGACAGGGGACTATGGCTACACCTTC.

This rearrangement joins TRBV5-5 to TRBJ2-7; D uncertain. Trimming cost V 4 bases and J 0 bases, with 11 bases left between them. CDR3 length: 14 residues. Germline loops: CDR1 SGHKS, CDR2 YYEKEE (reference sequence). CDR3 bases: TGTGCCAGCAGCGTGGACCTAGGCTCCTACGAGCAGTACTTC. Its protein product is CASSVDLGSYEQYF. The full variable domain, rest sourced from reference TRBV5-5 and TRBJ2-7, is DAGVTQSPTHLIKTRGQQVTLRCSPISGHKSVSWYQQVLGQGPQFIFQYYEKEERGRGNFPDRFSARQFPNYSSELNVNALLLGDSALYLCASSVDLGSYEQYFGPGTRLTVT.

The J gene is TRBJ2-1, the V gene TRBV5-1; the match to TRBD2 covers 11 bases. CDR3 size: 15 residues. Per the germline V gene, CDR1 is SGHRS and CDR2 is YFSETQ. V was pared by 1 base and J by 5 bases, with 2 bases of the junction left unmatched. The CDR3 reads CASSLSSGRNNEQFF. CDR3 DNA sequence: TGCGCCAGCAGCTTGTCTAGCGGGAGGAACAATGAGCAGTTCTTC.

V gene TRBV5-1 combines with J gene TRBJ2-2; 10 bases align to TRBD2. The V segment lost 1 base and the J segment 6 bases; nucleotides outside the gene matches: 9. This CDR3 is 17 amino acids long. Looked up from germline, CDR1 is SGHRS and CDR2 is YFSETQ. This CDR3 is CASSLFTLAGNSGELFF. For the CDR3, the DNA is TGCGCCAGCAGCTTGTTCACACTAGCGGGAAACTCCGGGGAGCTGTTTTTT.

This chain uses TRBV5-6 with TRBJ2-5, with 8 nucleotides matching TRBD1. The CDR3 length is 15 residues. Trimming at V came to 2 bases and at J to 5 bases, leaving 8 bases not matched to a gene. Per germline, CDR1 SGHDT and CDR2 YYEEEE. The CDR3 spells CASSFPGGLGETQYF. In DNA, the CDR3 is TGTGCCAGCAGCTTCCCAGGGGGCTTGGGGGAGACCCAGTACTTC.

The chain combines TRBV6-5 with TRBJ1-5; D is possibly TRBD1 (5 bases). Germline lookup yields CDR1 MNHEY and CDR2 SVGAGI. The germline V and J ends were trimmed by 5 bases and 7 bases, with 15 bases remaining between them. The CDR3 length is 14 residues. The CDR3 here is CASSPTLQAQPQHF. The CDR3, as DNA: TGTGCCAGCAGTCCAACGCTACAGGCCCAGCCCCAGCATTTT.

The chain recombines TRBV10-3 with TRBJ1-1, with D possibly TRBD1 on 6 matching bases. V shed 2 bases and J shed 3 bases, with 19 bases lying between them. CDR3 length: 17 amino acids. Germline V lookup: CDR1 ENHRY, CDR2 SYGVKD. The DNA of the CDR3 is TGTGCCATCAGTGAGCACACACAGGGCACGAAAGACACTGAAGCTTTCTTT. Its protein is CAISEHTQGTKDTEAFF.

V and J are TRBV6-5 and TRBJ2-7; D unresolved. V lost 2 bases to trimming and J lost 5 bases, with 13 bases between them. The CDR3 totals 14 residues. Germline CDR1 and CDR2: MNHEY and SVGAGI. The CDR3 is CASSYSLRPNEQYF. The DNA of the CDR3 is TGTGCCAGCAGTTACAGCCTGAGGCCCAACGAGCAGTACTTC.

The gene calls are TRBV18 and TRBJ2-7, with 13 bases fitting TRBD2. The length of the CDR3 is 16 residues. Germline trimming cut 0 bases from V and 5 bases from J; bases unmatched to any gene: 4. Germline lookup yields CDR1 KGHSH and CDR2 LQKENI. The CDR3 bases are TGTGCCAGCTCACCACCGGGACTAGCGGGGTCCCACGAGCAGTACTTC. Encoded protein: CASSPPGLAGSHEQYF.

This clone is a singleton in its sample. The V and J genes are TRBV24-1 and TRBJ1-5, with no clear D. Germline CDR1 KGHDR, CDR2 SFDVKD. V lost 0 bases and J 0 bases, leaving 8 bases between the germline ends. This CDR3 comprises 16 residues. The CDR3 nucleotides read TGTGCCACCAGTGATTTGCCCGGAGATAGCAATCAGCCCCAGCATTTT. It codes for CATSDLPGDSNQPQHF.

V gene TRBV18 combines with J gene TRBJ2-1; D might be TRBD2 (6 bases). Germline V gives CDR1 KGHSH, CDR2 LQKENI. V was pared by 3 bases and J by 7 bases, with 16 bases between. CDR3 size: 15 residues. The CDR3 sequence is CASSPPSLGRNEQFF. CDR3 coding DNA: TGTGCCAGCTCACCTCCGTCTCTTGGGAGGAATGAGCAGTTCTTC.